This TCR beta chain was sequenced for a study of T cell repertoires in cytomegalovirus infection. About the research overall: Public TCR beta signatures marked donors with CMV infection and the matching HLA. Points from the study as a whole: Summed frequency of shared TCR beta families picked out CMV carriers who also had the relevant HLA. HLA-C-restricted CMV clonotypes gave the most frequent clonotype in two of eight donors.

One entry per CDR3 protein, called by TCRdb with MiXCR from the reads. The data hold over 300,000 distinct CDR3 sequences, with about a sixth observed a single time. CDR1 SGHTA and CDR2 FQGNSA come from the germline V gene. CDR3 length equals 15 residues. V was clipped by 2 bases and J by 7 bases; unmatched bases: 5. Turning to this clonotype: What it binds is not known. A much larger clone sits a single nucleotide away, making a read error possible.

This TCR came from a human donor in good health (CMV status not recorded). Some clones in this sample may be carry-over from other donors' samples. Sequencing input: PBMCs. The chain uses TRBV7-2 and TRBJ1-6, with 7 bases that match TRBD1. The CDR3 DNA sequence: TGTGCCAGCAGCTTAATGGGACAGACAAATTCACCCCTCCACTTT. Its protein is CASSLMGQTNSPLHF. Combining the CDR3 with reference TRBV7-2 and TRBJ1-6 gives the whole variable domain GAGVSQSPSNKVTEKGKDVELRCDPISGHTALYWYRQSLGQGLEFLIYFQGNSAPDKSGLPSDRFSAERTGGSVSTLTIQRTQQEDSAVYLCASSLMGQTNSPLHFGNGTRLTVT.